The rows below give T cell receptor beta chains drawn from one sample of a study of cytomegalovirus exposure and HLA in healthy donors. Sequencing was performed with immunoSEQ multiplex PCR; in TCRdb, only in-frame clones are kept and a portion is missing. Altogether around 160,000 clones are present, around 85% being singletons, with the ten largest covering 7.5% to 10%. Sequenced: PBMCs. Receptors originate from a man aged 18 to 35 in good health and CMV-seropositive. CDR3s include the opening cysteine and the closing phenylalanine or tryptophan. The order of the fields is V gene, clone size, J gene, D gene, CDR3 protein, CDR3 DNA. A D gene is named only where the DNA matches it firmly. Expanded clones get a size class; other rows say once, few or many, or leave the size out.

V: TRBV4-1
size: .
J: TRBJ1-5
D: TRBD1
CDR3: CASSQPRQGHQPQHF
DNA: TGCGCCAGCAGCCAACCACGACAGGGTCATCAGCCCCAGCATTTT

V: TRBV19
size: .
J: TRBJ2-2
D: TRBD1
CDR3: CASRGTGVAGELFF
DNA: TGTGCCAGTAGAGGGACAGGGGTTGCCGGGGAGCTGTTTTTT

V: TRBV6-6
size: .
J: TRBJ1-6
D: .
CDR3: CASSQTYNSPLHF
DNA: TGTGCCAGCAGTCAGACCTATAATTCACCCCTCCACTTT

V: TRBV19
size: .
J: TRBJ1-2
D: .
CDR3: CASRKDRNYGYTF
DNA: TGTGCCAGTAGAAAAGACAGGAACTATGGCTACACCTTC

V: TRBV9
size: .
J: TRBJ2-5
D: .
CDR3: CASSVGQTQETQYF
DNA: TGTGCCAGCAGCGTAGGACAGACCCAAGAGACCCAGTACTTC

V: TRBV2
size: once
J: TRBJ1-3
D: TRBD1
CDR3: CASTTGQGNTIYF
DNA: TGTGCCAGCACGACAGGGCAAGGAAACACCATATATTTT

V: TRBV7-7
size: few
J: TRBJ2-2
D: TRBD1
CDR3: CASSHRQGNTGELFF
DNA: TGTGCTAGCAGCCATCGACAGGGGAACACCGGGGAGCTGTTTTTT

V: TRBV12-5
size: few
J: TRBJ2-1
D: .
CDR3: CASGLTGSSYNEQFF
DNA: TGTGCTAGTGGTTTGACGGGGAGCTCCTACAATGAGCAGTTCTTC

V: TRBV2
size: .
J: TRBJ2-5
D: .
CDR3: CASSTPPQETQYF
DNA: TGTGCCAGCAGTACACCTCCGCAAGAGACCCAGTACTTC

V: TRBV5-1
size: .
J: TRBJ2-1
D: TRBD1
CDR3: CASILDRSSYNEQFF
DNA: TGCGCCAGCATCCTGGACAGGTCATCCTACAATGAGCAGTTCTTC

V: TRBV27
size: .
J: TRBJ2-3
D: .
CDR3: CAVMGARTDTQYF
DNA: TGTGCCGTTATGGGGGCTCGCACAGATACGCAGTATTTT

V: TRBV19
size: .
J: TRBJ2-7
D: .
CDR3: CASSFGLNGEQYF
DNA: TGTGCCAGTAGTTTCGGCCTTAACGGGGAGCAGTACTTC

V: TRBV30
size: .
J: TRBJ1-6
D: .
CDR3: CARPGQINNSPLHF
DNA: TGTGCCCGGCCCGGACAGATCAATAATTCACCCCTCCACTTT

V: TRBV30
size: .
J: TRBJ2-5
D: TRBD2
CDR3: CAWNSGQETQYF
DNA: TGTGCCTGGAATAGCGGGCAAGAGACCCAGTACTTC

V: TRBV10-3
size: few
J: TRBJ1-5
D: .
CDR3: CAISDQSNQPQHF
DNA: TGTGCCATCAGTGATCAGAGCAATCAGCCCCAGCATTTT

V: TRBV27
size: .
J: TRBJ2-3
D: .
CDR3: CASSLEGSTDTQYF
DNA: TGTGCCAGCAGTTTGGAGGGGAGCACAGATACGCAGTATTTT

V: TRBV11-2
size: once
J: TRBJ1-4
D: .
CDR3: CASSLGVTGGEKLFF
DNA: TGTGCCAGCAGCTTAGGGGTGACGGGGGGAGAAAAACTGTTTTTT

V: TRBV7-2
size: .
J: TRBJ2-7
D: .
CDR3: CASSQTGPSYEQYF
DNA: TGTGCCAGCAGCCAAACAGGGCCCTCCTACGAGCAGTACTTC

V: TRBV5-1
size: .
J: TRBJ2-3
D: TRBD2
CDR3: CASSLRLAGDTDTQYF
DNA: TGCGCCAGCAGCTTGAGGCTAGCGGGAGACACAGATACGCAGTATTTT

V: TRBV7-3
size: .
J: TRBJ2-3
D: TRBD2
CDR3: CASSSSGGGTDTQYF
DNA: TGTGCCAGCAGCAGTAGCGGGGGGGGCACAGATACGCAGTATTTT

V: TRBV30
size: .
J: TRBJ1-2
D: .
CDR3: CAWSVLWGRSYGYTF
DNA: TGTGCCTGGAGTGTACTATGGGGCAGATCTTATGGCTACACCTTC

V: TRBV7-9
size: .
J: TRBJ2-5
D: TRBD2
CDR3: CASSLGGLAGTSPKGTQYF
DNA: TGTGCCAGCAGCTTAGGTGGACTAGCGGGGACTAGCCCCAAAGGGACCCAGTACTTC

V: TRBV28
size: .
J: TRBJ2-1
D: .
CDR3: CATGRGGREQFF
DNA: TGTGCCACGGGGCGGGGTGGTAGAGAGCAGTTCTTC

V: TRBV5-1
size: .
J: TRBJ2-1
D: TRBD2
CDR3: CASSLVPGGGLINNEQFF
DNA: TGCGCCAGCAGCTTGGTCCCCGGCGGGGGACTAATAAACAATGAGCAGTTCTTC

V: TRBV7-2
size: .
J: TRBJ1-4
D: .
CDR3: CASSLFLGGRTNEKLFF
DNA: TGTGCCAGCAGCTTATTCTTGGGGGGGCGAACTAATGAAAAACTGTTTTTT

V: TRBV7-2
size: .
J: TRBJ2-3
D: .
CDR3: CASNLLGGITDTQYF
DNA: TGTGCCAGCAACCTCCTAGGAGGTATCACAGATACGCAGTATTTT

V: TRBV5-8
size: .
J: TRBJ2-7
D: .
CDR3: CASSLAGIDEQYF
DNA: TGTGCCAGCAGCTTGGCGGGGATCGACGAGCAGTACTTC

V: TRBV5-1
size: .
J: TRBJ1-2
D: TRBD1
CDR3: CASREGVRDRDANYGYTF
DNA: TGCGCCAGCAGGGAGGGGGTCCGGGACAGGGATGCTAACTATGGCTACACCTTC

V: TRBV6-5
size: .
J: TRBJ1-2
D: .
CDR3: CASRTANYGYTF
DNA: TGTGCCAGCAGGACAGCTAACTATGGCTACACCTTC

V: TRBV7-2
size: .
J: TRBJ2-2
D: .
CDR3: CASSPNPLGVSGELFF
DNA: TGTGCCAGCAGCCCGAATCCCCTCGGGGTGTCCGGGGAGCTGTTTTTT

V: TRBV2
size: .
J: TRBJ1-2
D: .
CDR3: CASSSTARGSYGYTF
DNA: TGTGCCAGCAGTTCCACCGCTCGGGGATCCTATGGCTACACCTTC

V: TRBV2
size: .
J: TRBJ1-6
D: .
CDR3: CASSLGGGESPLHF
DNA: TGTGCCAGCAGTCTAGGGGGGGGCGAGTCACCCCTCCACTTT

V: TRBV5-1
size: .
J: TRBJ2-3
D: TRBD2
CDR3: CASSLVGGGYTDTQYF
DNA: TGCGCCAGCAGCTTGGTCGGCGGGGGTTACACAGATACGCAGTATTTT

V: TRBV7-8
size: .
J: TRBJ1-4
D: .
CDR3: CASSQSTINEKLFF
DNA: TGTGCCAGCAGCCAAAGTACTATTAATGAAAAACTGTTTTTT

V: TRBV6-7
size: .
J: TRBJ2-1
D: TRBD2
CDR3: CASSYRGLAAGNEQFF
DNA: TGTGCCAGCAGTTACCGGGGACTAGCCGCCGGGAATGAGCAGTTCTTC

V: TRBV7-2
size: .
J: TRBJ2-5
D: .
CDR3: CASSFWGNEQETQYF
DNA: TGTGCCAGCAGCTTTTGGGGCAACGAGCAAGAGACCCAGTACTTC

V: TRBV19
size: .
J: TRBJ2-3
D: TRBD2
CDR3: CASRIAGGSTDTQYF
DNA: TGTGCCAGTAGGATAGCGGGGGGCTCCACAGATACGCAGTATTTT

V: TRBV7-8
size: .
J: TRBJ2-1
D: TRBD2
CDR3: CASSLPGLAGVQFF
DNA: TGTGCCAGCAGCTTACCGGGACTAGCGGGGGTTCAGTTCTTC

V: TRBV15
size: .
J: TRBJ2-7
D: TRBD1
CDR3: CATRLGQGASEQYF
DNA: TGTGCCACCCGTCTCGGACAGGGGGCGTCCGAGCAGTACTTC

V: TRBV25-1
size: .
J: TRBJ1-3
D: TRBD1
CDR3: CASSEWGQGPGNTIYF
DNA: TGTGCCAGCAGTGAATGGGGACAGGGGCCCGGAAACACCATATATTTT